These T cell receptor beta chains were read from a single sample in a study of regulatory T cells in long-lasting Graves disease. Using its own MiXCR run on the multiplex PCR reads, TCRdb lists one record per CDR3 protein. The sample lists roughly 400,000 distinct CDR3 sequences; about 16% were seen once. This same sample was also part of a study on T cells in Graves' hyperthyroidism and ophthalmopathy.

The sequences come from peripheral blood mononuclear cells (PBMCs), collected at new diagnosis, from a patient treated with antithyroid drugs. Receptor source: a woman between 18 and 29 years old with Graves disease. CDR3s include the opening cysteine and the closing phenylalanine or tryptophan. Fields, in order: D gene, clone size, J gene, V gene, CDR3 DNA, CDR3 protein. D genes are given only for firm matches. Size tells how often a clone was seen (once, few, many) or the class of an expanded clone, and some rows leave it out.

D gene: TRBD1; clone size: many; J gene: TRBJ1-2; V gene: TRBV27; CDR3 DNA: TGTGCCAGCAGTGCCCACAGGGGCGGCTACACCTTC; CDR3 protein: CASSAHRGGYTF
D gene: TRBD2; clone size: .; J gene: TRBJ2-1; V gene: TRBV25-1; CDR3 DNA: TGTGCCAGCAGTGTCCCCGGGACTAGAACCCCCAATGAGCAGTTCTTC; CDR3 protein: CASSVPGTRTPNEQFF
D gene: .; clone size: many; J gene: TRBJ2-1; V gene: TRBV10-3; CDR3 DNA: TGTGCCATCAGTGAGTCGTCAGGAAGAGGCAGCTCCTACAATGAGCAGTTCTTC; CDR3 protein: CAISESSGRGSSYNEQFF
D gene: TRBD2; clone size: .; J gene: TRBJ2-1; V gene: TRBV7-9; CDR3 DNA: TGTGCCAGCAGCCTAACCGGGACTAGCGGGAGTCAGCAGTTCTTC; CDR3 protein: CASSLTGTSGSQQFF
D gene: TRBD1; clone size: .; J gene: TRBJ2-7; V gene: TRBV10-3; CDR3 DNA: TGTGCCGTCCTACAACAGGGGGTGGGAGAGCAGTACTTC; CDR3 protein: CAVLQQGVGEQYF
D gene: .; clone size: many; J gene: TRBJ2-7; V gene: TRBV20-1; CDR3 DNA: TGCAGTGCTGGGGACGGAGGGAAGTACGAGCAGTACTTC; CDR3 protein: CSAGDGGKYEQYF
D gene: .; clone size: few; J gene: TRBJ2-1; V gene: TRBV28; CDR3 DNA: TGTGCCAGCAGGGGCGATTCAGGGGCCTCCTACAATGAGCAGTTCTTC; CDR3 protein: CASRGDSGASYNEQFF
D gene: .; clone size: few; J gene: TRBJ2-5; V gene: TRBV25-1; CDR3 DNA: TGTGCCAGCAGTGAAATCCGATATCCAGAGACCCAGTACTTC; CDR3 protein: CASSEIRYPETQYF
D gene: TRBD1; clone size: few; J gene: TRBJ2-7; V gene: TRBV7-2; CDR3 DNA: TGTGCCAGCAGCTTAGACAGGGGGAGGTCCTACGAGCAGTACTTC; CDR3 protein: CASSLDRGRSYEQYF
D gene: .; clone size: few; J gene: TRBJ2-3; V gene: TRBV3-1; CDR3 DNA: TGTGCCAGCAGCCAGGGTCGCACAGATACGCAGTATTTT; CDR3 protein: CASSQGRTDTQYF
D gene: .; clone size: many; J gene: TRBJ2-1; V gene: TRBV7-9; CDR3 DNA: TGTGCCAGCACCACGGCGGGGAATGAGCAGTTCTTC; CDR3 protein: CASTTAGNEQFF
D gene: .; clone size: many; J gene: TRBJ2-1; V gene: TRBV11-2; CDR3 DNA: TGTGCCAGCAGCTTACCTAGCTACAATGAGCAGTTCTTC; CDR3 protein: CASSLPSYNEQFF
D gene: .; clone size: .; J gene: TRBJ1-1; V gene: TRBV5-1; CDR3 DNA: TGCGCCAGCACCCCCGGGACTGAGAACACTGAAGCTTTCTTT; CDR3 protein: CASTPGTENTEAFF
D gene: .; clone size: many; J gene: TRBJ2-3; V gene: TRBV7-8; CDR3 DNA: TGTGCCAGCAGCTTAGTGGCTAGGGGAGATACGCAGTATTTT; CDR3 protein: CASSLVARGDTQYF
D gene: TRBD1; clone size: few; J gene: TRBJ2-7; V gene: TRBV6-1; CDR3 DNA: TGTGCCAGCAGCAGGGACAGGGTATTCTCCTACGAGCAGTACTTC; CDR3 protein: CASSRDRVFSYEQYF